Shown below are 27 T cell receptor beta chains from a single sample sequenced in a study of identical twins. TCRdb reprocessed the 5' RACE reads with MiXCR, giving one entry per CDR3 protein. This sample has about 530,000 distinct CDR3 sequences, with roughly 15% found just once. The same sample was also used in a study of yellow fever vaccine responses in identical twins.

The source material was CD4+ T cells sorted from blood. These TCRs come from a woman under 30 in good health.

In the case of this clonotype: The junction shows a germline mismatch at one end, possibly a read error. This CDR3 reads CTSSLTLETQYF. The CDR3 DNA sequence: TGTACCAGCAGCCTGACGTTAGAGACCCAGTACTTC. The V gene is TRBV5-6, the J gene TRBJ2-5, with unresolved D. This CDR3 spans 12 amino acids. CDR1 SGHDT and CDR2 YYEEEE come from the germline V gene.

V gene TRBV7-3 combines with J gene TRBJ2-1, with 8 positions matching TRBD2. CDR1 is SGHTA, CDR2 FQGTGA, per germline. The junction had 4 bases not matched to a gene; V was cut back by 1 base and J by 2 bases. This CDR3 region has 16 residues. CDR3 DNA: TGTGCCAGCAGCTTAAACGGACTAGCCACCTACAATGAGCAGTTCTTC. Protein sequence: CASSLNGLATYNEQFF.

The chain has TRBV3-1 and TRBJ1-6; tentative D call: TRBD1 (6 bases). The CDR3 loop spans 16 amino acids. CDR1 LGHDT and CDR2 YNNKEL come from the germline V gene (reference sequence). V was cut by 4 bases and J by 9 bases, with 19 bases left in between. As DNA, the CDR3 is TGTGCCAGCAGCCCCTCAAAGGGGACACTTGGTTCACCCCTCCACTTT. Translated: CASSPSKGTLGSPLHF.

This clonotype was counted at least ten times. The chain recombines TRBV27 with TRBJ1-5; D is unresolved. The CDR3 spans 17 residues. From germline, CDR1 is MNHEY and CDR2 SMNVEV (reference sequence). V was trimmed by 7 bases and J by 0 bases, leaving 19 bases between them. CDR3 DNA: TGTGCCAGCAATTATTCCGTACTTCGGGGTAGCAATCAGCCCCAGCATTTT. It yields the protein CASNYSVLRGSNQPQHF.

V is TRBV3-1 and J is TRBJ2-7; 14 nucleotides match TRBD2. With 4 bases clipped from V and 3 bases from J, the junction kept 5 bases outside the gene matches. Germline V CDR1 and CDR2: LGHDT, YNNKEL (reference sequence). The length of the CDR3 is 16 residues. CDR3 in amino acids: CASSRGTSGSRYEQYF. The CDR3 region has the DNA TGTGCCAGCAGCCGCGGGACTAGCGGGAGCCGCTACGAGCAGTACTTC.

This clonotype has only a few counts. This chain links TRBV12-3 or TRBV12-4 with TRBJ2-3, with D hard to call. With 0 bases removed from V and 2 bases from J, the gap between germline ends came to 6 bases. The CDR3 covers 14 residues. The CDR3 spells CASSLAFYTDTQYF. CDR3 coding DNA: TGTGCCAGCAGTTTAGCGTTCTACACAGATACGCAGTATTTT.

The table lists this clonotype with many counts. The rearrangement uses TRBV5-1 and TRBJ1-2, with a tentative D call TRBD1 (5 bases). CDR3 length: 13 amino acids. V lost 4 bases, J lost 6 bases, and 13 bases lay in between. Germline CDR1 SGHRS, CDR2 YFSETQ. The CDR3 reads CASSPGTANGYTF. The CDR3, as DNA: TGCGCCAGCAGCCCAGGGACGGCGAATGGCTACACCTTC.

In this sample, this clonotype turned up a few times. The genes are TRBV29-1 and TRBJ2-5; D gene ambiguous. Germline V lookup: CDR1 SQVTM, CDR2 ANQGSEA. V gave up 0 bases and J gave up 1 base, with 12 bases separating them. CDR3 length: 15 amino acids. CDR3 sequence (DNA): TGCAGCGTTGAAGAAGTGCCGAGAGCCCAAGAGACCCAGTACTTC. Translation: CSVEEVPRAQETQYF.

This clonotype was observed a few times. The chain combines TRBV4-1 with TRBJ2-6, with 12 positions matching TRBD1. This CDR3 is 18 amino acids long. The germline V gene has CDR1 MGHRA and CDR2 YSYEKL. J gave up 1 base and V 3 bases, and 4 bases lay outside the gene matches. The CDR3 DNA follows: TGCGCCAGCAGCCAGCAGGGACAGGGGGCTTCTGGGGCCAACGTCCTGACTTTC. The encoded protein is CASSQQGQGASGANVLTF.

V usage is TRBV10-1 and J usage is TRBJ2-1, with D possibly being TRBD2 (6 bases). The CDR3 runs 15 residues. V was cut by 3 bases and J by 8 bases, with 17 bases left in between. The germline CDR1 and CDR2 sequences are WNHNN and SYGVQD (reference sequence). CDR3 in DNA: TGCGCCAGCAGTGACCCGGGACTCTTAGGTGATGAGCAGTTCTTC. It specifies CASSDPGLLGDEQFF.

This chain links TRBV7-3 with TRBJ2-7; TRBD2 matches at 9 bases. V gave up 3 bases and J gave up 7 bases; unmatched junction bases: 10. Germline CDR1 and CDR2: SGHTA and FQGTGA. The CDR3 runs to 15 residues. The CDR3 loop is CASSLALAGVEEQYF. The CDR3 DNA is TGTGCCAGCAGCTTGGCGTTAGCGGGAGTGGAAGAGCAGTACTTC. The full variable domain, completed using reference TRBV7-3 and TRBJ2-7, is GAGVSQTPSNKVTEKGKYVELRCDPISGHTALYWYRQSLGQGPEFLIYFQGTGAADDSGLPNDRFFAVRPEGSVSTLKIQRTERGDSAVYLCASSLALAGVEEQYFGPGTRLTVT.

The chain has TRBV11-2 and TRBJ2-5; 8 positions agree with TRBD2. The CDR3 totals 18 residues. The ends lost 5 bases at V and 4 bases at J; junction bases unmatched: 18. CDR1 is SGHAT and CDR2 is FQNNGV in the germline V gene. CDR3 sequence reads: CASSRGEAAGARTETQYF. The CDR3 bases are TGTGCCAGCAGCCGGGGGGAAGCAGCGGGAGCACGAACAGAGACCCAGTACTTC.

This clonotype was seen only a few times. The chain combines TRBV12-3 or TRBV12-4 with TRBJ2-7, with a tentative D call TRBD1 (5 bases). The V end lost 4 bases, the J end lost 2 bases, and 9 bases lay between the germline ends. CDR3 size: 13 residues. The CDR3 loop reads CASSYRTPYEQYF. The CDR3 coding sequence is TGTGCCAGCAGTTACAGGACACCCTACGAGCAGTACTTC.

The CDR3 region has the DNA TGTGCCAGCAGCACACCCCTGGGGGGGACATGGGATACGCAGTATTTT. It encodes CASSTPLGGTWDTQYF. The J gene is TRBJ2-3, the V gene TRBV21-1; TRBD1, as called in the table, went unchecked against the DNA. TRBV21-1 is a listed pseudogene. CDR3 length equals 16 residues.

This clonotype was seen a few times. The chain recombines TRBV11-2 with TRBJ2-1; 8 bases are shared with TRBD2. CDR1 is SGHAT, CDR2 FQNNGV, per germline. J gave up 0 bases and V 2 bases, and 9 bases lay outside the gene matches. The CDR3 loop spans 18 amino acids. Written as DNA, the CDR3 is TGTGCCAGCAGCTTATTAGCGGGACAACAAAGCTCCTACAATGAGCAGTTCTTC. Residues: CASSLLAGQQSSYNEQFF.

This clonotype has just a few counts. The chain recombines TRBV12-3 or TRBV12-4 with TRBJ2-1; 13 nucleotides agree with TRBD2. The CDR3 extends over 15 amino acids. The trim removed 4 bases at V and 10 bases at J, leaving 7 bases unmatched. CDR3 sequence (DNA): TGTGCCAGCAGTTACGGGACTAGCGGGGAGGGGGAGCAGTTCTTC. The encoded protein is CASSYGTSGEGEQFF.

In this sample, this clonotype turned up a few times. CDR3 amino acids: CASSLWEINSPLHF. The DNA of the CDR3 is TGCGCCAGCAGCTTGTGGGAAATTAATTCACCCCTCCACTTT. The chain is built from TRBV5-1 and TRBJ1-6; unclear D gene. This CDR3 contains 14 residues. Trimming stripped 1 base from V and 6 bases from J, with 8 bases between. CDR1 is SGHRS and CDR2 is YFSETQ in the germline V gene.

The rearrangement links TRBV7-7 to TRBJ2-5, with D maybe TRBD1 (5 bases). Per germline, CDR1 SSHAT and CDR2 FNYEAQ (reference sequence). This CDR3 contains 17 residues. The V and J ends lost 1 base and 5 bases respectively, with 20 bases between them. The CDR3 loop reads CASSLVGLGQNLETQYF. The CDR3 DNA reads as TGTGCCAGCAGCTTAGTTGGGCTGGGGCAGAACCTGGAGACCCAGTACTTC. Full variable domain (remainder filled in from reference TRBV7-7 and TRBJ2-5): GAGVSQSPRYKVTKRGQDVTLRCDPISSHATLYWYQQALGQGPEFLTYFNYEAQPDKSGLPSDRFSAERPEGSISTLTIQRTEQRDSAMYRCASSLVGLGQNLETQYFGPGTRLLVL.

To note about this clonotype: Germline is not matched at one junction end, which may reflect a read error. The J gene is TRBJ2-2, the V gene TRBV7-9; the D is unclear. The germline V gene encodes CDR1 SEHNR and CDR2 FQNEAQ (reference sequence). This CDR3 is 16 amino acids long. The CDR3 region has the DNA TGCGCCAGCAGCTTGGACGTTACTATGAACACCGGGGAGCTGTTTTTT. This translates into CASSLDVTMNTGELFF.

This chain links TRBV10-3 with TRBJ1-2; 12 nucleotides match TRBD1. This CDR3 has 15 amino acids. The V gene's germline CDR1 is ENHRY and CDR2 SYGVKD. The V and J ends lost 4 bases and 7 bases, in that order; junction bases with no gene match: 7. This CDR3 is CAISAPGTGGIGYTF. DNA for the CDR3: TGTGCCATCAGTGCGCCCGGGACAGGGGGCATTGGCTACACCTTC.

A remark on this clonotype: This clone may be a read error of a much larger clone one base away. The chain recombines TRBV3-1 with TRBJ2-2; D not certain. Germline V gene lookup returns CDR1 LGHDT and CDR2 YNNKEL (reference sequence). Trimming removed 0 bases at V and 4 bases at J, with 6 bases between. The CDR3 consists of 14 residues. The CDR3 DNA reads as TGTGCCAGCAGCCAAGATTACAGCACCGGGGAGCTGTTTTTT. This sequence encodes CASSQDYSTGELFF.

This clonotype was recorded many times. The V call is TRBV2, the J call TRBJ2-1; TRBD1 might be the D (5 bases). The CDR3 has 16 residues. Between the trimmed V and J ends, which lost 2 bases and 0 bases, there was a span of 11 bases. Germline-derived CDR1 and CDR2 are SNHLY and FYNNEI. The CDR3 spells CASSEQGIGSYNEQFF. The CDR3 DNA is TGTGCCAGCAGTGAACAGGGAATCGGCTCCTACAATGAGCAGTTCTTC.

The V call is TRBV12-3 or TRBV12-4, the J call TRBJ2-7, with TRBD2 matching over 7 bases. The V and J ends lost 1 base and 2 bases, in that order; junction bases with no gene match: 5. The length of the CDR3 is 15 residues. CDR3 in amino acids: CASSLGGGSPYEQYF. DNA for the CDR3: TGTGCCAGCAGTTTAGGAGGCGGGAGTCCCTACGAGCAGTACTTC.

The rearrangement links TRBV5-1 to TRBJ1-2; 7 bases agree with TRBD1. Trimming cost V 6 bases and J 4 bases; bases outside gene matches: 9. The CDR3 is made up of 14 amino acids. Germline values: CDR1 SGHRS, CDR2 YFSETQ. CDR3 region: CASTQTGLGYGYTF. CDR3 coding DNA: TGCGCCAGCACTCAGACAGGGCTAGGCTATGGCTACACCTTC.

This clonotype occurred a few times. As DNA, the CDR3 is TGTGCCAGCAGGGAGTTGCTAGCGGGGGTCGATGAGCAGTTCTTC. Protein: CASRELLAGVDEQFF. The rearrangement uses TRBV6-1 and TRBJ2-1; TRBD2 aligns across 10 bases. The V segment lost 6 bases and the J segment 8 bases; nucleotides outside the gene matches: 10. CDR1 is MNHNS and CDR2 is SASEGT in the germline V gene. This CDR3 comprises 15 residues.

This clonotype was seen many times. The chain joins TRBV5-1 to TRBJ2-1, with 10 bases aligning to TRBD1. Germline CDR1 is SGHRS and CDR2 is YFSETQ. This CDR3 contains 16 residues. The trim removed 4 bases at V and 4 bases at J, leaving 8 bases unmatched. The CDR3 sequence: CASSPGGTGAYNEQFF. DNA for the CDR3: TGCGCCAGCAGCCCGGGCGGGACAGGGGCTTACAATGAGCAGTTCTTC.

The chain is built from TRBV11-2 and TRBJ2-3; a weak D match, TRBD1 (6 bases). Trimming shortened V by 4 bases and J by 5 bases, and 13 bases separated the two germline ends. Germline CDR1 is SGHAT and CDR2 is FQNNGV. This CDR3 has 14 amino acids. Written as DNA, the CDR3 is TGTGCCAGCAGCTCGGACAGAATCAGAGATACGCAGTATTTT. Its protein product is CASSSDRIRDTQYF.